This T cell receptor (beta chain) was documented in a study of radiation and T cells in renal cell carcinoma. CDR3 size: 17 residues. CDR1 SEHNR and CDR2 FQNEAQ come from the germline V gene (reference sequence). Trimming at V came to 3 bases and at J to 1 base, leaving 11 bases not matched to a gene. Time point of the sample: blood 2 weeks post-SBRT. Stated treatment: 15 Gy SBRT to primary tumor, nephrectomy 4 weeks later. Sequenced by immunoSEQ multiplex PCR; TCRdb stores in-frame clones only, minus some. This sample carries some 75,000 clones, 82% of them seen once, and the ten largest clones take almost 6%.

The sequence came from a man aged 55-75 years with renal cell carcinoma. The gene calls are TRBV7-9 and TRBJ1-2, with 7 bases fitting TRBD1. Source: blood, taken from a patient whose treatment included radiotherapy and nephrectomy. In DNA form, the CDR3 reads TGTGCCAGCAGCTTCCCCCGAGGGGGCGCGGTTAACTATGGCTACACCTTC. Its translation: CASSFPRGGAVNYGYTF.